These T cell receptor beta chains were read from a single sample in a study of T cell responses to AZD1222 COVID-19 vaccine. Clones were sequenced by immunoSEQ multiplex PCR, and TCRdb holds only the in-frame ones, with some missing. This table has about 40,000 clones, roughly 84% appearing once. Sequences were derived from peripheral blood, sampled 28 days after the second AZD1222 dose. These receptors originate from an adult who received the AZD1222 COVID-19 vaccine. The CDR3 runs from the conserved cysteine through the conserved F or W. Some rows have no size entry. The others give once, few or many, or a class for an expanded clone.

J gene: TRBJ1-2; V gene: TRBV9; clone size: -; CDR3 protein: CASSVGVGANYGYTF
J gene: TRBJ2-2; V gene: TRBV10-3; clone size: -; CDR3 protein: CAISEGRGGTGELFF
J gene: TRBJ1-2; V gene: TRBV19; clone size: -; CDR3 protein: CASSTDPGVYYGYTF
J gene: TRBJ1-1; V gene: TRBV5-1; clone size: -; CDR3 protein: CASSLDGRQNTEAFF
J gene: TRBJ1-5; V gene: TRBV3-1/TRBV3-2; clone size: -; CDR3 protein: CASSQDGFSNQPQHF
J gene: TRBJ2-7; V gene: TRBV5-6; clone size: -; CDR3 protein: CASSLVGQGGDEQYF
J gene: TRBJ2-5; V gene: TRBV19; clone size: -; CDR3 protein: CASSRGWSDQETQYF
J gene: TRBJ2-3; V gene: TRBV10-2; clone size: -; CDR3 protein: CASSEVAERDAQYF
J gene: TRBJ2-1; V gene: TRBV11-2; clone size: -; CDR3 protein: CASSSYRDRDYNEQFF
J gene: TRBJ2-3; V gene: TRBV3-1/TRBV3-2; clone size: -; CDR3 protein: CASSLQRQGWADTQYF
J gene: TRBJ1-1; V gene: TRBV19; clone size: -; CDR3 protein: CASSRDPRSTEAFF
J gene: TRBJ1-1; V gene: TRBV5-1; clone size: once; CDR3 protein: CASSLGASNTEAFF
J gene: TRBJ1-1; V gene: TRBV6-6; clone size: -; CDR3 protein: CASLGSRGNTEAFF
J gene: TRBJ2-7; V gene: TRBV5-1; clone size: -; CDR3 protein: CASSLISGQGYEQYF
J gene: TRBJ2-7; V gene: TRBV2; clone size: -; CDR3 protein: CASLEREGGSYEQYF
J gene: TRBJ2-7; V gene: TRBV5-6; clone size: -; CDR3 protein: CASSYPAGSSYEQYF
J gene: TRBJ2-2; V gene: TRBV5-6; clone size: few; CDR3 protein: CASSARGQTLRAGELFF
J gene: TRBJ2-7; V gene: TRBV2; clone size: -; CDR3 protein: CASGVQYF
J gene: TRBJ2-5; V gene: TRBV5-1; clone size: -; CDR3 protein: CASSPTGETQYF
J gene: TRBJ1-1; V gene: TRBV19; clone size: -; CDR3 protein: CASRGRQNTEAFF
J gene: TRBJ2-2; V gene: TRBV28; clone size: -; CDR3 protein: CASSRTGDVGELFF
J gene: TRBJ2-3; V gene: TRBV30; clone size: -; CDR3 protein: CAWSARGLTDTQYF
J gene: TRBJ1-2; V gene: TRBV6-1; clone size: -; CDR3 protein: CASSESVTGYGYTF
J gene: TRBJ1-2; V gene: TRBV18; clone size: -; CDR3 protein: CASSPVSSSGGNYGYTF
J gene: TRBJ1-4; V gene: TRBV6-5; clone size: -; CDR3 protein: CASSSRQGNEKLFF
J gene: TRBJ1-3; V gene: TRBV7-8; clone size: -; CDR3 protein: CASSPQGRNTIYF
J gene: TRBJ1-2; V gene: TRBV20-1; clone size: few; CDR3 protein: CSASAPQLVGYTF
J gene: TRBJ1-4; V gene: TRBV30; clone size: -; CDR3 protein: CAWRRSLTNEKLFF
J gene: TRBJ2-7; V gene: TRBV5-1; clone size: -; CDR3 protein: CASSLEGSSYEQYF
J gene: TRBJ1-6; V gene: TRBV10-3; clone size: -; CDR3 protein: CAITGTGNSPLHF
J gene: TRBJ1-1; V gene: TRBV10-3; clone size: -; CDR3 protein: CAIKVLNGPEAFF
J gene: TRBJ2-4; V gene: TRBV2; clone size: -; CDR3 protein: CASRDRWDSDLAKNIQYF
J gene: TRBJ2-7; V gene: TRBV19; clone size: -; CDR3 protein: CASSRRLKSSYEQYF
J gene: TRBJ1-2; V gene: TRBV28; clone size: few; CDR3 protein: CASSLGTGWIYGYTF
J gene: TRBJ1-6; V gene: TRBV7-9; clone size: few; CDR3 protein: CAGRTASSYNSPLHF